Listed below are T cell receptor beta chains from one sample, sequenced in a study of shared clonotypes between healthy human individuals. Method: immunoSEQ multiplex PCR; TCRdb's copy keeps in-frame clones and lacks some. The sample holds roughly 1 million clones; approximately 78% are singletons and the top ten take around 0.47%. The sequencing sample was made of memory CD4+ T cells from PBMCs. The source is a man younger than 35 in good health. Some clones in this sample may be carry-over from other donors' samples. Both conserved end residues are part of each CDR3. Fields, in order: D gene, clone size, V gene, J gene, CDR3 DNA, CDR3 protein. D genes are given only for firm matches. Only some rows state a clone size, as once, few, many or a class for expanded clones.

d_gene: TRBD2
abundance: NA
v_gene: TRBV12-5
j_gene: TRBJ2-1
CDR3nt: TGTGCTAGTGGTACTCTAGCGGGAGGGGCTTACAATGAGCAGTTCTTC
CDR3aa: CASGTLAGGAYNEQFF

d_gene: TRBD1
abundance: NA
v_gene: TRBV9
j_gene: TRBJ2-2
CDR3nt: TGTGCCAGCAGCGTAGAGGGGGCGTGGACCGGGGAGCTGTTTTTT
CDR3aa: CASSVEGAWTGELFF

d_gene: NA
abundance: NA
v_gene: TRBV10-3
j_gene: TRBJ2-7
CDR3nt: TGTGCCATCAGTGAGGGACGCTCGGCAAGGTATTCGGACGAGCAGTACTTC
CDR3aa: CAISEGRSARYSDEQYF

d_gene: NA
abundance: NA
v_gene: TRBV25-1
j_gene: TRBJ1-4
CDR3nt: TGTGCCAGTAAGGAAGGGGCTAATGAAAAACTGTTTTTT
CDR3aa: CASKEGANEKLFF

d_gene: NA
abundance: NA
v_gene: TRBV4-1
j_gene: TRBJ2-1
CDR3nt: TGCGCCAGCAGCCAAACGGCTAGCTTGGAGTTGTACAATGAGCAGTTCTTC
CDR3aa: CASSQTASLELYNEQFF

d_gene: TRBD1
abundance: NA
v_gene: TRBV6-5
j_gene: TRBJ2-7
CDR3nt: TGTGCCAGCAGTTCAGGGGGCAGCGTTTTAGAGCAGTACTTC
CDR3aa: CASSSGGSVLEQYF

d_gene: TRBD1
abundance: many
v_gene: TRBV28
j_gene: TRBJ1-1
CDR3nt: TGTGCCAGCCGGCGACAGGGCGGCACTGAAGCTTTCTTT
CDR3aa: CASRRQGGTEAFF

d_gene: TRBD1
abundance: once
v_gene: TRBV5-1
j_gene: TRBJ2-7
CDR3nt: TGCGCCAGCAGGGCTGTTGGGACAGGGGGTGCGCAGTACTTC
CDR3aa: CASRAVGTGGAQYF

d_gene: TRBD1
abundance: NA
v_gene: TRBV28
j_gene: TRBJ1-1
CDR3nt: TGTGCCAGCAGTTCGAGGGACAGCCTGAACACTGAAGCTTTCTTT
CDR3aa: CASSSRDSLNTEAFF

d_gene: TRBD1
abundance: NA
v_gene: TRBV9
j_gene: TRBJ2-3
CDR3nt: TGTGCCAGCAGCTCCCGAGGGGGCGACACAGATACGCAGTATTTT
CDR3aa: CASSSRGGDTDTQYF

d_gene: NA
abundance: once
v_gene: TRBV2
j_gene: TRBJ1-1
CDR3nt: TGTGCCAGTCAAGGCCGACGGGGCTTGAACACTGAAGCTTTCTTT
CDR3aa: CASQGRRGLNTEAFF

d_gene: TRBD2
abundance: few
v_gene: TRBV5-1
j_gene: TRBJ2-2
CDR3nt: TGCGCCAGCAGCTTGGGTTTAGCGGGGAACACCGGGGAGCTGTTTTTT
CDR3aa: CASSLGLAGNTGELFF

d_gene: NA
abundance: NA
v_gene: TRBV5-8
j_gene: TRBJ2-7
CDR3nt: TGTGCCAGCAGCTCATCGTCCTACGAGCAGTACTTC
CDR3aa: CASSSSSYEQYF

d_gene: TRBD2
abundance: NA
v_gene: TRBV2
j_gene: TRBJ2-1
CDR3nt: TGTGCCAGCAGTGAAATGGCTAGCGGGAGTTGGTACAATGAGCAGTTCTTC
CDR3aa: CASSEMASGSWYNEQFF

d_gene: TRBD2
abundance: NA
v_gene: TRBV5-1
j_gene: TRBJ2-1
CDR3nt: TGCGCCAGCAGCTGGACGGCGGGAGGTTCCTACAATGAGCAGTTCTTC
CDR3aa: CASSWTAGGSYNEQFF

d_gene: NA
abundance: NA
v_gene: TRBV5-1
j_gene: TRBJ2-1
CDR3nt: TGCGCCAGCAGCTTGGGCCTAGATAGGGCCAATGAGCAGTTCTTC
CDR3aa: CASSLGLDRANEQFF

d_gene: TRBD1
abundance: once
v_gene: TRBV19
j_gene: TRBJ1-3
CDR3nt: TGTGCCAGTCTCGGACAGGGTTCGGGAAACACCATATATTTT
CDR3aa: CASLGQGSGNTIYF

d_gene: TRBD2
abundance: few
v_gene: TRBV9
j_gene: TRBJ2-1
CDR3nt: TGTGCCAGCAGCGCACCCGGGACTAGCGGGAGGGAAACCTACAATGAGCAGTTCTTC
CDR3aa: CASSAPGTSGRETYNEQFF

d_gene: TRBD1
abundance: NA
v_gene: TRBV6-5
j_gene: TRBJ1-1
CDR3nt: TGTGCCAGCATAGACAGGGTGGGCACTGAAGCTTTCTTT
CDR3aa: CASIDRVGTEAFF

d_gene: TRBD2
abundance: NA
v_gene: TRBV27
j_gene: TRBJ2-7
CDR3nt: TGTGCCAGCGGTAAGGCGGGACTAGCGGGAGACGAGCAGTACTTC
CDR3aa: CASGKAGLAGDEQYF

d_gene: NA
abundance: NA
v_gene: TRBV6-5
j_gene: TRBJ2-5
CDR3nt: TGTGCCAACCGTGATCCTCACAAGACCCAGTACTTC
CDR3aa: CANRDPHKTQYF

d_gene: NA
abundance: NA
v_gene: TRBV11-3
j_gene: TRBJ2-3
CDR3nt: TGTGCCAGCAGCCTCGACACCGCAGATACGCAGTATTTT
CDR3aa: CASSLDTADTQYF

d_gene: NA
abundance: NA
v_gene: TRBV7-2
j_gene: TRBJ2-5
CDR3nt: TGTGCCAGCAGCTTGCCTCTGACACTCCAAGAGACCCAGTACTTC
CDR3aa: CASSLPLTLQETQYF

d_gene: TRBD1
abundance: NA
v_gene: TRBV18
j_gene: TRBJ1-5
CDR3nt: TGTGCCAGCTCACCACAGCAGGGGGCCGGTCAGCCCCAGCATTTT
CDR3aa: CASSPQQGAGQPQHF